The clone carrying this TCR beta chain was counted many times. Compared with germline, one end of the junction differs, possibly owing to a read error. The CDR3 is 15 residues long. The TCR beta CDR3 region was amplified from genomic DNA, with two rounds of multiplex PCR being used for the amplification. With primers specific to each TRBV and TRBJ gene, the first-round PCR was performed. Universal primers went into the second round of PCR. Each CDR3 protein is one row after TCRdb ran MiXCR on the multiplex PCR reads. The table has fewer than 50,000 distinct CDR3 sequences, approximately 25% seen once. This sample was included in a study of prognosis after radiotherapy for stage I lung cancer. Turning to the study itself: The authors enrolled stage I non-small cell lung cancer patients between April 2018 and January 2019. About 13 of the patients presented with newly diagnosed primary stage I lung tumors; a few had oligometastatic NSCLC following surgical resection of the primary tumor.

J is TRBJ2-1 and V is TRBV12-3 or TRBV12-4; 9 bases are shared with TRBD2. The sequence was obtained from a donor over 45 with non-small cell lung cancer. Sequenced material: PBMCs, taken before or after stereotactic body radiation therapy (not recorded which). CDR3 sequence reads: CASSLAGPSYNEQFF. The DNA for the CDR3 is TGTGCCAGCAGTCTAGCGGGACCCTCCTACAATGAGCAGTTCTTC.